In its sample, the clone carrying this T cell receptor (beta chain) was seen many times. Its target is not known. Each cDNA held unique molecular identifiers, and template switching gave it a universal primer site. Each CDR3 protein is one row after TCRdb ran MiXCR on the 5' RACE reads. Of roughly 250,000 distinct CDR3 sequences listed, over 12% are singletons. The data were obtained in a study of identical twins. Study-wide results and caveats: Sequences that were out-of-frame, alpha and twin-shared displayed an excess of low generation probability. In cord blood, abundant beta clonotypes had fewer insertions; memory showed no trend.

The source of this sequence is a woman between 18 and 30 years old in good health. The sequenced material came from memory (CD45RO+) T cells sorted from blood.

The CDR3: CASSPPTVGGELFF. The CDR3 nucleotides are TGTGCCAGCAGCCCGCCGACAGTCGGCGGGGAGCTGTTTTTT. This sequence joins TRBV3-1 and TRBJ2-2, with D tentatively TRBD1 (5 bases). CDR1 and CDR2 (germline): LGHDT, YNNKEL (reference sequence). Trimming left V 4 bases short and J 7 bases short, with 13 bases between. CDR3 size: 14 residues.